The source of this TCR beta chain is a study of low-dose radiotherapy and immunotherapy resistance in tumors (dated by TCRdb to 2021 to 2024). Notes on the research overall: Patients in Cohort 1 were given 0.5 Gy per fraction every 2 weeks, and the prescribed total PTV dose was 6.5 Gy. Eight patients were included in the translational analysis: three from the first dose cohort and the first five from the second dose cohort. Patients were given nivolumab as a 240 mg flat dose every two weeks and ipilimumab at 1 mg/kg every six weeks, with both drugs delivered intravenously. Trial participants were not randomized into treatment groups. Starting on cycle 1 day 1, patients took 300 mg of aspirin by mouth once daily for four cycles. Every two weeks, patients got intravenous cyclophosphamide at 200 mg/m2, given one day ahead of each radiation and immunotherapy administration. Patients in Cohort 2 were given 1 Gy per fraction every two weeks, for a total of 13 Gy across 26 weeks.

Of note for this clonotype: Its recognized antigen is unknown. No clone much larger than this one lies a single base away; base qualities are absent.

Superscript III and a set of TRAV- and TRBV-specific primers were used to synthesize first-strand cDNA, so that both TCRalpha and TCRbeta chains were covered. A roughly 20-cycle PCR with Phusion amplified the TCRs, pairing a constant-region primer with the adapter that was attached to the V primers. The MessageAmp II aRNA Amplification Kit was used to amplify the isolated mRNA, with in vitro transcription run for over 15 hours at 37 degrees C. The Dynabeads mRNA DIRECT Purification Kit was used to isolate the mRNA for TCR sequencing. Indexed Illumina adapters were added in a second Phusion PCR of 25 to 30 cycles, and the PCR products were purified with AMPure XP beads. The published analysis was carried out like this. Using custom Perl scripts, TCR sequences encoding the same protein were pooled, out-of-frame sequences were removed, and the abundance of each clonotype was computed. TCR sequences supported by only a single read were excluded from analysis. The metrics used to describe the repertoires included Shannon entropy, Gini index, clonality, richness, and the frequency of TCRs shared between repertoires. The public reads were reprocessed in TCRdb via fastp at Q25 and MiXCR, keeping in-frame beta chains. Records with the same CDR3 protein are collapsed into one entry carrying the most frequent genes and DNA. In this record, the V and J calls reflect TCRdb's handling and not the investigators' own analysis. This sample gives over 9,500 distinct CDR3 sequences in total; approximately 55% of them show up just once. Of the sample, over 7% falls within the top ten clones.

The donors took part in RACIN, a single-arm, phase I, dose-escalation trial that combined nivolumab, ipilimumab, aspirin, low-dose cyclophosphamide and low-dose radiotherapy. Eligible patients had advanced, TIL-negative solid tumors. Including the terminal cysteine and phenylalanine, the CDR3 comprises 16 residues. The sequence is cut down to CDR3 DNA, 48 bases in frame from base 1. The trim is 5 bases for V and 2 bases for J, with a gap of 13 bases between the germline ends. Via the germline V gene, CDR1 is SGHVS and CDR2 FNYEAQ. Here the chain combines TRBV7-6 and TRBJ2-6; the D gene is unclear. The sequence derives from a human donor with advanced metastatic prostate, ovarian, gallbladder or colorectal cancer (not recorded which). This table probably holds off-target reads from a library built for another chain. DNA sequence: TGTGCCAGCAGCCCGCTTTTTTTTGCTGGGGCCAACGTCCTGACTTTC. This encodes CASSPLFFAGANVLTF. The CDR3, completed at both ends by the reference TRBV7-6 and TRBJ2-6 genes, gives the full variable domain GAGVSQSPRYKVTKRGQDVALRCDPISGHVSLYWYRQALGQGPEFLTYFNYEAQQDKSGLPNDRFSAERPEGSISTLTIQRTEQRDSAMYRCASSPLFFAGANVLTFGAGSRLTVL.